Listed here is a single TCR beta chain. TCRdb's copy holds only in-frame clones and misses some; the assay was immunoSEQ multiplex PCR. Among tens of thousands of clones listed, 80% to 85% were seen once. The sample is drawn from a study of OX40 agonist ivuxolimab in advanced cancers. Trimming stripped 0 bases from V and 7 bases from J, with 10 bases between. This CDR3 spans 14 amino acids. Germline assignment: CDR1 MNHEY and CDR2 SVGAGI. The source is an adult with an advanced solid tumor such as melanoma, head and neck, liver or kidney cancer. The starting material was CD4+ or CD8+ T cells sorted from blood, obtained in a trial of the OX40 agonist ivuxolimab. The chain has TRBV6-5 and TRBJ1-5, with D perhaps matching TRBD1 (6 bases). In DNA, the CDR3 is TGTGCCAGCAGTTACTCGGGGGGGCACCAGCCCCAGCATTTT. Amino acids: CASSYSGGHQPQHF.